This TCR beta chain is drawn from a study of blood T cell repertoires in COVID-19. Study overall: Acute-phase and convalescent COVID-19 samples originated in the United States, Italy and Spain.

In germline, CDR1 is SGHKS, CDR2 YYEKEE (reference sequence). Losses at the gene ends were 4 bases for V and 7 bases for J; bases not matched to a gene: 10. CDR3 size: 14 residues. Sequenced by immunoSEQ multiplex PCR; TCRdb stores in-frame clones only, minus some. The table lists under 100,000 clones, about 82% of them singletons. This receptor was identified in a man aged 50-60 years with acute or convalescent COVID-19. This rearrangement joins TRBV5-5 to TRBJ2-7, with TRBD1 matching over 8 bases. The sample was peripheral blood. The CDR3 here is CASSSHRGAFEQYF. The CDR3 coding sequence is TGTGCCAGCAGCAGCCACAGGGGGGCCTTTGAGCAGTACTTC.